This paragraph reports one T cell receptor (beta chain). Germline V gene sequence: CDR1 ENHRY, CDR2 SYGVKD. CDR3 size: 16 residues. V lost 0 bases and J lost 3, with 12 bases in between. Profiling relied on immunoSEQ multiplex PCR, and the TCRdb table lists in-frame clones only, not all of them. The data contain approximately 340,000 clones, over 70% of them seen just once; the ten biggest clones take up 10%. The record originates from a study of shared clonotypes between healthy human individuals. The sequence derives from a young man in good health. The chain links TRBV10-3 to TRBJ2-1, with a weak D call TRBD2 (5 bases). The sequencing sample was made of memory CD4+ T cells sorted from blood. Subset described: CD45RA-negative fraction. CDR3 sequence (DNA): TGTGCCATCAGTGAGTCAGGTTTTGAGGGCTACAATGAGCAGTTCTTC. It encodes CAISESGFEGYNEQFF.